A single sample gave rise to the 10 T cell receptor beta chains below, sequenced in a study of blood T cell repertoires in COVID-19. The data were produced by immunoSEQ multiplex PCR, yet TCRdb's version contains in-frame clones alone and is incomplete. The sample yields more than 90,000 clones, about four fifths seen once. Sequencing was done on a sample of peripheral blood. The receptors were sampled from a man older than 75 with acute or convalescent COVID-19.

V and J are TRBV19 and TRBJ2-7; perhaps TRBD1 as D (6 bases). The CDR3 is 13 amino acids. V shed 6 bases and J shed 0 bases, with 9 bases lying between them. Germline CDR1 LNHDA, CDR2 SQIVND (reference sequence). The CDR3 spells CASSQDSSYEQYF. The DNA for the CDR3 is TGTGCCAGTAGCCAGGACAGCTCCTACGAGCAGTACTTC.

The chain carries TRBV5-1 and TRBJ1-1, with D perhaps TRBD1 (6 bases). Between the trimmed V and J ends, which lost 0 bases and 4 bases, there was a span of 16 bases. Looked up from germline, CDR1 is SGHRS and CDR2 is YFSETQ. This CDR3 spans 16 amino acids. The CDR3 spells CASSLGQAGLTTEAFF. CDR3 nucleotide sequence: TGCGCCAGCAGCTTGGGACAGGCGGGTTTGACCACTGAAGCTTTCTTT.

The chain joins TRBV5-1 to TRBJ1-1; maybe TRBD1 (6 bases). Germline V gene data show CDR1 as SGHRS and CDR2 as YFSETQ. The CDR3 is 13 amino acids. Trimming cost V 10 bases and J 0 bases, with 13 bases left between them. This chain's CDR3 is CASLGQLNTEAFF. The CDR3 coding sequence is TGCGCCTCCCTTGGACAGTTGAACACTGAAGCTTTCTTT.

The genes are TRBV28 and TRBJ1-2, with TRBD1 matching 9 bases. Per germline, CDR1 MDHEN and CDR2 SYDVKM. Trimming took 5 bases from V and 13 from J; bases not matched to a gene: 14. The CDR3 totals 14 residues. CDR3 residues: CASSPVPGQGVRTF. CDR3 bases: TGTGCCAGCAGTCCCGTCCCGGGACAGGGTGTCCGCACCTTC.

The genes are TRBV12-3 or TRBV12-4 and TRBJ2-7; TRBD2 is a possible D gene (5 bases). The germline V and J ends were trimmed by 8 bases and 2 bases, with 13 bases remaining between them. The CDR3 sequence is 13 residues long. This chain's CDR3 is CASSLAGTYEQYF. Written as DNA, the CDR3 is TGTGCCAGCTCCCTCGCGGGCACCTACGAGCAGTACTTC.

CDR3 sequence: CASSLVTGGPYEQYF. CDR3 bases: TGTGCCAGCAGCTTGGTGACGGGGGGCCCGTACGAGCAGTACTTC. The chain has TRBV5-4 and TRBJ2-7; TRBD2 is a possible D gene (7 bases). CDR1 SGHNT and CDR2 YYREEE come from the germline V gene (reference sequence). CDR3 length equals 15 residues. V lost 0 bases and J 4 bases, leaving 14 bases between the germline ends. The variable domain in full, with the rest retrieved from reference TRBV5-4 and TRBJ2-7, is ETGVTQSPTHLIKTRGQQVTLRCSSQSGHNTVSWYQQALGQGPQFIFQYYREEENGRGNFPPRFSGLQFPNYSSELNVNALELDDSALYLCASSLVTGGPYEQYFGPGTRLTVT.

This chain connects TRBV27 to TRBJ1-1, with D possibly matching TRBD1 (5 bases). V lost 0 bases and J lost 1, with 9 bases in between. The CDR3 has 15 residues. The germline V gene has CDR1 MNHEY and CDR2 SMNVEV (reference sequence). The CDR3 loop reads CASSLSRGRNTEAFF. The CDR3 DNA is TGTGCCAGCAGTTTATCAAGGGGTCGGAACACTGAAGCTTTCTTT.

V gene TRBV25-1 combines with J gene TRBJ2-7, with D maybe TRBD1 (5 bases). Germline V CDR1 and CDR2: MGHDK, SYGVNS. The CDR3 has 12 amino acids. The V end lost 1 base, the J end lost 5 bases, and 6 bases lay between the germline ends. CDR3 nucleotides: TGTGCCAGCAGTGAATGGGGCCACGAGCAGTACTTC. Its translation is CASSEWGHEQYF.

The chain links TRBV5-6 to TRBJ2-3; D perhaps matches TRBD2 (6 bases). Germline V gives CDR1 SGHDT, CDR2 YYEEEE. V gave up 4 bases and J gave up 2 bases, with 14 bases separating them. The CDR3 extends over 15 amino acids. The CDR3 DNA is TGTGCCAGCAGCCGAGTCGGGACTTCCACAGATACGCAGTATTTT. Protein product: CASSRVGTSTDTQYF.

This sequence joins TRBV19 and TRBJ2-5, with D possibly TRBD2 on 5 matching bases. The CDR3 is 15 amino acids. From germline, CDR1 is LNHDA and CDR2 SQIVND (reference sequence). V was pared by 1 base and J by 1 base, with 10 bases between. CDR3 bases: TGTGCCAGTAGTATAGCGGGGTCTTTCCAAGAGACCCAGTACTTC. This gives the protein CASSIAGSFQETQYF. Together with reference TRBV19 and TRBJ2-5, the CDR3 gives the full variable domain: DGGITQSPKYLFRKEGQNVTLSCEQNLNHDAMYWYRQDPGQGLRLIYYSQIVNDFQKGDIAEGYSVSREKKESFPLTVTSAQKNPTAFYLCASSIAGSFQETQYFGPGTRLLVL.